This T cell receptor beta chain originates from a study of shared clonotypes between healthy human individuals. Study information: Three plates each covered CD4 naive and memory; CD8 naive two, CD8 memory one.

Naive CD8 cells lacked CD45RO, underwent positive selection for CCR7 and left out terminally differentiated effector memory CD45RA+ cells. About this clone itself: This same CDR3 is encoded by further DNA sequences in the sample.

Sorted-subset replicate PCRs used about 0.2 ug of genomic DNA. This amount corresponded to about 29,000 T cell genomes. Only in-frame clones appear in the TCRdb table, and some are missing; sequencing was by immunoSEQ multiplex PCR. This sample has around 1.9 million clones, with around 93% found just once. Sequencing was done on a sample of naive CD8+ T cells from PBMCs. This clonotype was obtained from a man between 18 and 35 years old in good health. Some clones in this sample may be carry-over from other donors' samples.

CDR3 bases: TGCGCCAGCAGCTTGTCCGTCAATGAGCAGTTCTTC. It codes for CASSLSVNEQFF. The chain combines TRBV5-1 with TRBJ2-1; no clear D. V was shortened by 1 base and J by 6 bases, with 5 bases between the two germline ends. This CDR3 has 12 residues. Germline CDR1 is SGHRS and CDR2 is YFSETQ.